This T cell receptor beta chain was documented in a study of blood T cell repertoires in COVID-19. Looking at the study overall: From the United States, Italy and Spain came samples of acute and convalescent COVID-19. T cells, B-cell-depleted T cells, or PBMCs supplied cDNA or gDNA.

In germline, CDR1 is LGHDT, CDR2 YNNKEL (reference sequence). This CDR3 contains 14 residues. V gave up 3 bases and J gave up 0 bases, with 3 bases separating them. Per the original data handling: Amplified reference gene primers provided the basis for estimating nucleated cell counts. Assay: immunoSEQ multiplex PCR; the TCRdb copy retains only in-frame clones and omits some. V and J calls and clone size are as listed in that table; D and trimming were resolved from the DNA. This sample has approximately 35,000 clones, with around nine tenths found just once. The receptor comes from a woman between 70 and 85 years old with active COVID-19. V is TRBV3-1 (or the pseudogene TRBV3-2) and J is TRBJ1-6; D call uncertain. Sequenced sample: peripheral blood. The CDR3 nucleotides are TGTGCCAGCAGCCAGAGCTCCTATAATTCACCCCTCCACTTT. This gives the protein CASSQSSYNSPLHF.